This TCR beta chain was profiled in a study of molecular identifiers for immune sequencing clone quantification. General observations from the study: The study found clones above 20 RNA copies held over 99% of effector molecules and under 1% in naive cells. A shared barcode on identical TCR molecules could lead to underestimated sizes for highly expanded clones.

In its sample, this clonotype was seen once. The antigen remains undetermined. Previously reported methods and listed TCR primers produced the bulk TCR libraries. TCRdb recomputed calls from the PCR reads with MiXCR, one row per CDR3 protein. The sample has 80,000 to 130,000 distinct CDR3 sequences; under 40% are singletons. Naive CD8 T cells were sorted, and the gate applied was CD8+CD4-CCR7+CD45RA+. Sequenced: naive CD8+ T cells from blood, with Jurkat cell RNA spiked in. Subset denoted: FACS-sorted CD8+CD4-CCR7+CD45RA+ naive T cells. This sequence was found in a human donor in good health. Some libraries in this study had Jurkat cell RNA spiked in.

DNA for the CDR3: TGTGCCAGCAGACCAACCGGGGGGACCGTGGCCAAAAACATTCAGTACTTC. It yields the protein CASRPTGGTVAKNIQYF. The gene calls are TRBV11-2 and TRBJ2-4, with 7 bases matching TRBD2. There are 17 residues in the CDR3. CDR1 SGHAT and CDR2 FQNNGV come from the germline V gene. V lost 6 bases, J lost 1 base, and 12 bases stayed unmatched.